This T cell receptor beta chain was sequenced in a study of blood T cells in healthy people across ages. V was clipped by 0 bases and J by 7 bases; unmatched bases: 16. Per the germline V gene, CDR1 is DFQATT and CDR2 is SNEGSKA (reference sequence). The CDR3 contains 17 residues. Sample-barcoded 5' priming and a J-beta primer mix drove a second PCR of 7 to 11 cycles. MiXCR, run by TCRdb on the 5' RACE reads, gives a single entry per CDR3 protein. The data show hundreds of thousands of distinct CDR3 sequences, more than 25% seen once. Study-level findings and limits: As age increased, TCR beta diversity per million T cells fell in a roughly linear fashion.

This clonotype was picked up a small number of times. No antigen is known for it. This receptor was taken from a woman older than 75 in good health. J is TRBJ2-7 and V is TRBV20-1; 9 bases line up with TRBD2. Sequencing was performed on blood. The CDR3 DNA reads TGCAGTGCTAGAGATGTTTTCGGGCGGGGGGGATACAATGAGCAGTACTTC. Translating gives CSARDVFGRGGYNEQYF.